Listed here are 3 T cell receptor beta chains from one sample, sequenced in a study of T cells in Graves' hyperthyroidism and ophthalmopathy. There were TCR beta CDR3 regions amplified from RNA transcripts. Researchers ran a first-round RT-PCR on the TCR CDR3 using the HTBI primer set. TCRdb reanalysed the multiplex PCR reads using MiXCR and keeps one entry per CDR3 protein. The sample yields around 580,000 distinct CDR3 sequences, 16% seen once. Material for sequencing was blood. The receptors come from a woman between 18 and 30 years old with Graves' hyperthyroidism.

The chain employs TRBV28 and TRBJ1-5, with TRBD1 as a possible D gene (6 bases). CDR3 length: 16 amino acids. V gave up 0 bases and J gave up 2 bases, with 11 bases separating them. Germline CDR1 and CDR2: MDHEN and SYDVKM. DNA for the CDR3: TGTGCCAGCAGTTTATGGCAGGGGCTGGGCAATCAGCCCCAGCATTTT. Amino acids: CASSLWQGLGNQPQHF. Based on the CDR3 plus reference TRBV28 and TRBJ1-5, the full variable domain is DVKVTQSSRYLVKRTGEKVFLECVQDMDHENMFWYRQDPGLGLRLIYFSYDVKMKEKGDIPEGYSVSREKKERFSLILESASTNQTSMYLCASSLWQGLGNQPQHFGDGTRLSIL.

This clonotype was picked up many times. The chain combines TRBV2 with TRBJ1-1; D is ambiguous. Germline-derived CDR1 and CDR2 are SNHLY and FYNNEI. The V end was cut by 9 bases, the J end by 0 bases, with 11 bases between. The length of the CDR3 is 13 residues. CDR3 sequence reads: CASLDGMNTEAFF. CDR3 bases: TGTGCCAGTTTAGACGGCATGAACACTGAAGCTTTCTTT.

This clonotype was observed many times. The chain couples TRBV7-2 to TRBJ2-3, with D tentatively TRBD1 (7 bases). In germline, CDR1 is SGHTA, CDR2 FQGNSA. V was pared by 1 base and J by 4 bases, with 9 bases between. The CDR3 is 14 residues long. CDR3 in DNA: TGTGCCAGCAGCTTAGGCAGGGGGGCAGATACGCAGTATTTT. As protein: CASSLGRGADTQYF. The full variable domain, with the rest looked up from reference TRBV7-2 and TRBJ2-3, is GAGVSQSPSNKVTEKGKDVELRCDPISGHTALYWYRQSLGQGLEFLIYFQGNSAPDKSGLPSDRFSAERTGGSVSTLTIQRTQQEDSAVYLCASSLGRGADTQYFGPGTRLTVL.